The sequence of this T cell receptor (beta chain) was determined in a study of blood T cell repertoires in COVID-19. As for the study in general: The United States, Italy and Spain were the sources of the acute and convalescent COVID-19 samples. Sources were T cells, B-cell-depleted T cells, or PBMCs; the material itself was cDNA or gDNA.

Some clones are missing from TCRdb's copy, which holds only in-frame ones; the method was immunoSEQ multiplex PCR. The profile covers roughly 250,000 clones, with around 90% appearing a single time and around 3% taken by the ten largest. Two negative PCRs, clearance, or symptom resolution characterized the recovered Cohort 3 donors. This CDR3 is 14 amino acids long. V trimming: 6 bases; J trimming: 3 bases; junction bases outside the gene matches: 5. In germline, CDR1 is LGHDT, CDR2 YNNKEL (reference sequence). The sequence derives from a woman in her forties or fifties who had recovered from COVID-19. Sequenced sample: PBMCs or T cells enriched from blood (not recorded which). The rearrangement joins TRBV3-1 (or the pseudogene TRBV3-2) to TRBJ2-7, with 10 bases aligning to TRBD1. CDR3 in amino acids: CASRRQGASYEQYF. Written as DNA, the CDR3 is TGTGCCAGCAGACGACAGGGGGCGAGCTACGAGCAGTACTTC.